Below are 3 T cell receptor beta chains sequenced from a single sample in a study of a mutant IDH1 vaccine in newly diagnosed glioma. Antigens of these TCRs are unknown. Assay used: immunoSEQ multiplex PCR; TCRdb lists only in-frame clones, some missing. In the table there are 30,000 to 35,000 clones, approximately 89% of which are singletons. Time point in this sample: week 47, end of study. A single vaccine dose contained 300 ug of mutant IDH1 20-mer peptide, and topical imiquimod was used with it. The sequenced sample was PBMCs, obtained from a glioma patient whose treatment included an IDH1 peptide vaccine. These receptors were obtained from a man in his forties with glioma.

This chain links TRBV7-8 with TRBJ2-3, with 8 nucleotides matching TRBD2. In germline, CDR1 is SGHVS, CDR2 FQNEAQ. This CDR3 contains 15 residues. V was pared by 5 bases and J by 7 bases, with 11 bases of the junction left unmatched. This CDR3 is CASSGDGTRIHTQYF. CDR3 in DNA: TGTGCCAGCAGCGGAGACGGGACTAGAATTCATACGCAGTATTTT. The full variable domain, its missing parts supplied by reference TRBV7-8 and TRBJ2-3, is GAGVSQSPRYKVAKRGQDVALRCDPISGHVSLFWYQQALGQGPEFLTYFQNEAQLDKSGLPSDRFFAERPEGSVSTLKIQRTQQEDSAVYLCASSGDGTRIHTQYFGPGTRLTVL.

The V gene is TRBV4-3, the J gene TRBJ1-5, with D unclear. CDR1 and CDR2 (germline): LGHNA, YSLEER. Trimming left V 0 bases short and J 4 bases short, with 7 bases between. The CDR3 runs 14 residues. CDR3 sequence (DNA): TGCGCCAGCAGCCAAGATCTAGGGAATCAGCCCCAGCATTTT. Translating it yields CASSQDLGNQPQHF.

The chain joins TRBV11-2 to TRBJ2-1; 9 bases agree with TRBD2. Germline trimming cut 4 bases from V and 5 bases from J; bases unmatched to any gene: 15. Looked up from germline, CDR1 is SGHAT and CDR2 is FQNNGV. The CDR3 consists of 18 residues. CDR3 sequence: CASSSEFSGSRPNNEQFF. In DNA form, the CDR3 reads TGTGCCAGCAGCTCCGAGTTTAGCGGGAGCCGTCCTAACAATGAGCAGTTCTTC.